Presented here are 3 T cell receptor beta chains from one specimen sequenced in a study of blood T cells in healthy people across ages. For the second PCR, which ran for roughly 6 to 12 cycles, a sample-barcoded 5' primer and a J-beta primer mix were used. In TCRdb, the 5' RACE reads were re-called with MiXCR into one record per CDR3 protein. The table has some 1,500,000 distinct CDR3 sequences, roughly 43% seen once; the top ten hold 4%. Sequenced input: blood. The receptors shown here come from a woman aged 18-29 years in good health.

This chain joins TRBV6-2 or TRBV6-3 and TRBJ2-3; unclear D gene. This CDR3 comprises 16 residues. Trimming cost V 6 bases and J 2 bases, with 18 bases left between them. The V gene's germline CDR1 is MNHEY and CDR2 SVGEGT. The CDR3 protein is CASSPPETRFTDTQYF. The CDR3 bases are TGTGCCAGCAGCCCTCCGGAGACCCGTTTCACAGATACGCAGTATTTT.

V and J are TRBV18 and TRBJ2-1, with 8 bases matching TRBD2. This CDR3 has 15 residues. V lost 3 bases and J lost 2; bases outside the gene matches: 3. Germline CDR1 KGHSH, CDR2 LQKENI. CDR3 bases: TGTGCCAGCTCACCGAGGCGGGAGGCCTACAATGAGCAGTTCTTC. It specifies CASSPRREAYNEQFF.

This clonotype showed up just a few times. J is TRBJ1-1 and V is TRBV12-3 or TRBV12-4; weak D call: TRBD1 (5 bases). The CDR3 is made up of 14 amino acids. Trimming took off 8 bases at V and 6 bases at J, with 19 bases between the two ends. The CDR3 DNA reads TGTGCCAGCGCCCGACGGCAGGGTTGGTCTGAAGCTTTCTTT. Its translation: CASARRQGWSEAFF.